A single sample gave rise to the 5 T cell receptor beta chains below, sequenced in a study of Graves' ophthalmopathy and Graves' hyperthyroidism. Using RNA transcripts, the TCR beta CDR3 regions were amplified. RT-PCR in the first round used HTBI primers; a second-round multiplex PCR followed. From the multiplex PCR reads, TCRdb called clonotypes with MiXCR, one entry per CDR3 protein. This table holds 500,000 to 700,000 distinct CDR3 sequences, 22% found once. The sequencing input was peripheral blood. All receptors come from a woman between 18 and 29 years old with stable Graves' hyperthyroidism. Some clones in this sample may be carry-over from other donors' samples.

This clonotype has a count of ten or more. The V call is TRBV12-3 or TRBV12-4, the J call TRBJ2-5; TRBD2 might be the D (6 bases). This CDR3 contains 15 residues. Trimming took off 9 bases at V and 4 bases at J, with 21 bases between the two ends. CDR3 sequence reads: CASTPLGVRGETQYF. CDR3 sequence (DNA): TGTGCCAGTACCCCCCTGGGGGTGCGGGGAGAGACCCAGTACTTC.

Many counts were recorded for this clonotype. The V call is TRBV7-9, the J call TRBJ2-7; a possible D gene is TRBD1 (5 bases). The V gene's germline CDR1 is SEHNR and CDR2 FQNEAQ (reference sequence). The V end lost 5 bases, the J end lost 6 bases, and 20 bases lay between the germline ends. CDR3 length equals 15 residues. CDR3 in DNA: TGTGCCAGCAGCGATCATCAGGGCAGCTCGGGCGAGCAGTACTTC. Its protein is CASSDHQGSSGEQYF.

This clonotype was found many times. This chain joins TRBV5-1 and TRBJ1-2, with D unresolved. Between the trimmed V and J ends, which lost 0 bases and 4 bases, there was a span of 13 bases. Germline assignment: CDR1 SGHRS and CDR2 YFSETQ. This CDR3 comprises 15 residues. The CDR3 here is CASSLATDRPYGYTF. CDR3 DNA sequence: TGCGCCAGCAGCTTGGCCACAGACCGGCCCTATGGCTACACCTTC.

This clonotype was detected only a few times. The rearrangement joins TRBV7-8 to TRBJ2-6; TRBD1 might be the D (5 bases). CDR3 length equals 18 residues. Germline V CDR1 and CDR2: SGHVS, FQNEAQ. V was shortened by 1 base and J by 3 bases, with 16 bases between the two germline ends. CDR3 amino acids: CASSLVDSFESGANVLTF. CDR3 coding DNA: TGTGCCAGCAGCTTAGTCGACAGCTTCGAAAGTGGGGCCAACGTCCTGACTTTC.

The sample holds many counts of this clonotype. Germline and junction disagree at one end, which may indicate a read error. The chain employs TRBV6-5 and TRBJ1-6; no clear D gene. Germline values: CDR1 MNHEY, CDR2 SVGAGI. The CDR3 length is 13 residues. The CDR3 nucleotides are TGTGCCAGCACCCGCATGGGTAATTCACACCTCCACTTT. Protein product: CASTRMGNSHLHF.